This is a list of T cell receptor beta chains from one sample in a study of blood T cell repertoires in COVID-19. Generated by immunoSEQ multiplex PCR, the TCRdb table keeps only in-frame clones and is missing some. The repertoire consists of a few hundred thousand clones, with around 89% occurring once and the leading ten covering 9.5%. Input material: PBMCs or T cells enriched from blood (not recorded which). The source of these receptors is a woman between 40 and 50 years old who had recovered from COVID-19. The CDR3 runs from the conserved cysteine through the conserved F or W. The order of the fields is V gene, D gene, clone size, J gene, CDR3 DNA, CDR3 protein. The D gene is left open where the match is weak. Clone size appears in some rows only: once, few, many, or a class for an expanded clone.

TRBV19,-,-,TRBJ2-7,TGTGCCAGTAGTGTTTCTCCGGGGTGGGAGCAGTACTTC,CASSVSPGWEQYF
TRBV4-3,TRBD2,-,TRBJ2-3,TGCGCCAGCAGCCAACTAGCGGGAGTGACAGATACGCAGTATTTT,CASSQLAGVTDTQYF
TRBV18,-,-,TRBJ2-5,TGTGCCAGCTCACCAGAAGCAGAGACCCAGTACTTC,CASSPEAETQYF
TRBV10-1,TRBD1,few,TRBJ2-5,TGCGCCAGCAGTGGGGGCAGGGGGCAAGAGACCCAGTACTTC,CASSGGRGQETQYF
TRBV5-1,TRBD2,-,TRBJ2-1,TGCGCCAGCAGCACCTCTAGCGGGGTATACAATGAGCAGTTCTTC,CASSTSSGVYNEQFF
TRBV5-4,TRBD2,-,TRBJ2-7,TGTGCCAGCAGCCCGGGGCGCACTAGCGGGAACTACGAGCAGTACTTC,CASSPGRTSGNYEQYF
TRBV9,-,-,TRBJ2-3,TGTGCCAGCAGCGTAGGATTGCGGGCCGTCACAGATACGCAGTATTTT,CASSVGLRAVTDTQYF
TRBV4-1,-,-,TRBJ1-1,TGCGCCAGCAGCCTCCGGGGGAACACTGAAGCTTTCTTT,CASSLRGNTEAFF
TRBV24-1,TRBD2,-,TRBJ2-2,TGTGCCACCAGCGAGCGGGACTCCAACACCGGGGAGCTGTTTTTT,CATSERDSNTGELFF
TRBV27,TRBD1,few,TRBJ2-2,TGTGCCACCTCCCGGGACAGGGAAAACACCGGGGAGCTGTTTTTT,CATSRDRENTGELFF